The present entry profiles one T cell receptor (beta chain) with its context. The antigen is unknown. Sequencing was performed with immunoSEQ multiplex PCR; in TCRdb, only in-frame clones are kept and a portion is missing. This repertoire shows 200,000 or so clones, less than 90% found once; its top ten account for around 5.4%. The data were obtained in a study of cytomegalovirus exposure and HLA in healthy donors. Overall study context: The roughly 130 validation repertoires used the same platform as the approximately 700 first-cohort repertoires (as reported by a later analysis).

The V end lost 5 bases, the J end lost 5 bases, and 15 bases lay between the germline ends. The length of the CDR3 is 14 residues. Germline assignment: CDR1 LNHDA and CDR2 SQIVND (reference sequence). The study's findings and limits: Three CMV-associated chains proved CMV antigen-specific in vitro. There were 150 to 200 TCR beta chains listed as cytomegalovirus-associated.

The sequence was collected from a woman in her late teens or twenties in good health and CMV-seronegative. This chain connects TRBV19 to TRBJ2-5; D unresolved. The material sequenced was PBMCs. The CDR3, as DNA: TGTGCCAGTAGTGGGATTAATGTTTGGGAGACCCAGTACTTC. This sequence encodes CASSGINVWETQYF.